These 26 T cell receptor beta chains were all obtained from the same sample, sequenced in a study of T-cell memory formation after mild COVID-19. TCRdb analysed the 5' RACE reads with MiXCR anew, one entry per CDR3 protein. Altogether 350,000 to 400,000 distinct CDR3 sequences are present, around an eighth being singletons, with the ten largest covering around 22%. The source material was PBMCs or a T cell subset sorted from them (not recorded which). The receptor source for this set is a man between 18 and 35 years old who had mild COVID-19 (a few samples of this study predate the infection). Cell type and time point are not known.

The rearrangement uses TRBV18 and TRBJ1-2; 7 bases agree with TRBD1. This CDR3 contains 14 residues. The germline V gene encodes CDR1 KGHSH and CDR2 LQKENI. V dropped 2 bases and J dropped 4; count of bases not matched to a gene: 4. The CDR3 spells CASSPTGVGYGYTF. CDR3 coding DNA: TGTGCCAGCTCACCAACAGGGGTTGGCTATGGCTACACCTTC.

The chain uses TRBV4-1 and TRBJ1-5; TRBD1 agrees at 7 bases. The CDR3 is 17 amino acids. Germline-derived CDR1 and CDR2 are MGHRA and YSYEKL. V lost 4 bases, J lost 2 bases, and 11 bases stayed unmatched. The CDR3 nucleotides are TGCGCCAGCAGCCCCGAGCCGACAGGGTGGGGCAATCAGCCCCAGCATTTT. Translation: CASSPEPTGWGNQPQHF.

This chain joins TRBV3-1 and TRBJ1-2; D call uncertain. CDR1 and CDR2 from the germline V gene are LGHDT and YNNKEL (reference sequence). Trimming pared 3 bases from V and 4 bases from J, leaving 9 bases between. The CDR3 runs 13 residues. CDR3 protein: CASSQRTRYGYTF. As DNA, the CDR3 is TGTGCCAGCAGCCAGAGGACGCGCTATGGCTACACCTTC. The complete variable domain, with remaining parts taken from reference TRBV3-1 and TRBJ1-2, reads DTAVSQTPKYLVTQMGNDKSIKCEQNLGHDTMYWYKQDSKKFLKIMFSYNNKELIINETVPNRFSPKSPDKAHLNLHINSLELGDSAVYFCASSQRTRYGYTFGSGTRLTVV.

This clonotype was observed a few times. The chain uses TRBV29-1 and TRBJ1-1; TRBD1 matches at 8 bases. The CDR3 has 13 amino acids. Germline V lookup: CDR1 SQVTM, CDR2 ANQGSEA. J lost 12 bases, V lost 3 bases, and 12 bases had no gene match. The CDR3 DNA sequence: TGCAGCGTTGATAAGGCGCAGGGGGCGCGGACTTTCTTT. Residues: CSVDKAQGARTFF. Supplemented by reference TRBV29-1 and TRBJ1-1, the full variable domain reads SAVISQKPSRDICQRGTSLTIQCQVDSQVTMMFWYRQQPGQSLTLIATANQGSEATYESGFVIDKFPISRPNLTFSTLTVSNMSPEDSSIYLCSVDKAQGARTFFGQGTRLTVV.

CDR3 sequence reads: CASSVTGLNTEAFF. The CDR3 DNA sequence: TGTGCCAGCAGCGTGACAGGGTTGAACACTGAAGCTTTCTTT. The genes are TRBV27 and TRBJ1-1, with 7 positions matching TRBD1. In germline, CDR1 is MNHEY, CDR2 SMNVEV (reference sequence). The V and J ends lost 6 bases and 0 bases, in that order; junction bases with no gene match: 4. The CDR3 runs to 14 residues.

The chain links TRBV28 to TRBJ1-5, with 7 nucleotides matching TRBD1. The CDR3 totals 14 residues. V lost 6 bases and J lost 6; bases outside the gene matches: 8. Germline V gives CDR1 MDHEN, CDR2 SYDVKM. The CDR3 sequence is CASRRDRARQPQHF. The DNA for the CDR3 is TGTGCCAGCAGGCGAGACAGGGCACGTCAGCCCCAGCATTTT.

V gene TRBV20-1 combines with J gene TRBJ2-2; possibly TRBD1 or TRBD2 for D (6 bases each). V was clipped by 5 bases and J by 6 bases, with 28 bases between them. From germline, CDR1 is DFQATT and CDR2 SNEGSKA (reference sequence). This CDR3 spans 18 amino acids. Here the CDR3 reads CSARPGMSGAPVSGELFF. The CDR3 region has the DNA TGCAGTGCTCGCCCCGGGATGTCGGGGGCGCCCGTTTCCGGGGAGCTGTTTTTT.

This clonotype turned up a few times. The CDR3 reads CSASPGLDSPLHF. The CDR3 coding sequence is TGCAGTGCTAGCCCGGGCTTGGATTCACCCCTCCACTTT. J is TRBJ1-6 and V is TRBV20-1; D is uncertain. CDR1 is DFQATT and CDR2 is SNEGSKA in the germline V gene (reference sequence). V dropped 3 bases and J dropped 8 bases, with 11 bases sitting between them. The CDR3 length is 13 residues.

The chain is built from TRBV7-3 and TRBJ1-2; D is possibly TRBD1 (5 bases). The germline gives CDR1 SGHTA, CDR2 FQGTGA. This CDR3 is 14 amino acids long. Trimming pared 0 bases from V and 7 bases from J, leaving 12 bases between. The CDR3 region is CASSLTSGDGGYTF. Written as DNA, the CDR3 is TGTGCCAGCAGCTTAACGTCGGGGGATGGTGGCTACACCTTC. The complete variable domain, with remaining parts taken from reference TRBV7-3 and TRBJ1-2, reads GAGVSQTPSNKVTEKGKYVELRCDPISGHTALYWYRQSLGQGPEFLIYFQGTGAADDSGLPNDRFFAVRPEGSVSTLKIQRTERGDSAVYLCASSLTSGDGGYTFGSGTRLTVV.

The chain links TRBV6-5 to TRBJ2-6; D is uncertain. The CDR3 totals 19 residues. Trimming took off 6 bases at V and 0 bases at J, with 21 bases between the two ends. CDR1 MNHEY and CDR2 SVGAGI come from the germline V gene. The DNA for the CDR3 is TGTGCCAGCAGCCGCCTGGGCGCAGCCTTCCCCTCTGGGGCCAACGTCCTGACTTTC. Protein sequence: CASSRLGAAFPSGANVLTF.

This clonotype was seen at least ten times. V usage is TRBV5-6 and J usage is TRBJ1-1; D is ambiguous. Germline lookup yields CDR1 SGHDT and CDR2 YYEEEE. V was cut by 2 bases and J by 4 bases, with 9 bases left in between. CDR3 length: 13 amino acids. In DNA, the CDR3 is TGTGCCAGCAGCTTTGAAGGTTCCACTGAAGCTTTCTTT. It specifies CASSFEGSTEAFF.

This clonotype came up a few times. The gene calls are TRBV14 and TRBJ2-5, with a tentative D call TRBD2 (6 bases). Germline values: CDR1 SGHDN, CDR2 FVKESK. V was clipped by 1 base and J by 5 bases, with 11 bases between them. The CDR3 consists of 14 residues. CDR3 sequence reads: CASSQGDGGETQYF. CDR3 nucleotides: TGTGCCAGCAGCCAAGGCGACGGGGGTGAGACCCAGTACTTC.

The chain employs TRBV11-1 and TRBJ1-1; a weak D match, TRBD1 (6 bases). V was shortened by 1 base and J by 5 bases, with 14 bases between the two germline ends. Germline CDR1 reads SGHAT; CDR2 reads FQDESV (reference sequence). The CDR3 runs to 15 residues. CDR3 residues: CASSLGGRIWTEAFF. Here the CDR3 DNA reads TGTGCCAGCAGCTTAGGGGGGCGTATTTGGACTGAAGCTTTCTTT. Filled out from reference TRBV11-1 and TRBJ1-1, the complete variable domain reads EAEVAQSPRYKITEKSQAVAFWCDPISGHATLYWYRQILGQGPELLVQFQDESVVDDSQLPKDRFSAERLKGVDSTLKIQPAELGDSAMYLCASSLGGRIWTEAFFGQGTRLTVV.

The chain is built from TRBV20-1 and TRBJ2-5, with no clear D. The germline gives CDR1 DFQATT, CDR2 SNEGSKA (reference sequence). This CDR3 has 14 residues. The V end lost 0 bases, the J end lost 5 bases, and 13 bases lay between the germline ends. For the CDR3, the DNA is TGCAGTGCTAGAGATGGACGAGCCGGGGAGACCCAGTACTTC. Translating gives CSARDGRAGETQYF.

This clonotype was picked up a small number of times. Here the CDR3 DNA reads TGTGCCAGCAGCACAAGCCGGACAGGCGTTAAGACCCAGTACTTC. It codes for CASSTSRTGVKTQYF. The chain uses TRBV7-2 and TRBJ2-5; TRBD1 matches 7 bases. V gave up 5 bases and J gave up 6 bases; unmatched junction bases: 12. Germline CDR1 SGHTA, CDR2 FQGNSA. The CDR3 has 15 amino acids.

This clonotype was found a few times. The chain joins TRBV12-5 to TRBJ1-4, with D possibly being TRBD1 (6 bases). Trimming shortened V by 6 bases and J by 12 bases, and 20 bases separated the two germline ends. The germline gives CDR1 LGHNT, CDR2 FRNRAP. The CDR3 has 14 amino acids. The CDR3 protein is CASGSLGGEVELFF. The DNA of the CDR3 is TGTGCTAGTGGGTCCCTGGGGGGCGAAGTGGAACTGTTTTTT.

The V and J genes are TRBV15 and TRBJ2-5; D is ambiguous. Trimming took off 0 bases at V and 0 bases at J, with 11 bases between the two ends. CDR3 length: 16 amino acids. Germline-derived CDR1 and CDR2 are LNHNV and YYDKDF (reference sequence). The CDR3 loop reads CATSREPGLYQETQYF. As DNA, the CDR3 is TGTGCCACCAGCAGAGAGCCGGGCCTTTACCAAGAGACCCAGTACTTC. Variable domain in full (rest from reference TRBV15 and TRBJ2-5): DAMVIQNPRYQVTQFGKPVTLSCSQTLNHNVMYWYQQKSSQAPKLLFHYYDKDFNNEADTPDNFQSRRPNTSFCFLDIRSPGLGDTAMYLCATSREPGLYQETQYFGPGTRLLVL.

This clonotype was recorded many times. The chain's CDR3 is CASSSTTRDGYTF. The CDR3 region has the DNA TGTGCCAGCAGCAGCACCACAAGGGACGGCTACACCTTC. V and J are TRBV9 and TRBJ1-2; weak D call: TRBD1 (5 bases). The V end was cut by 4 bases, the J end by 8 bases, with 15 bases between. The CDR3 runs 13 residues. CDR1 is SGDLS, CDR2 YYNGEE, per germline.

The chain combines TRBV5-1 with TRBJ2-3; 9 bases agree with TRBD1. This CDR3 has 16 residues. Unmatched junction bases numbered 9, after V lost 4 bases and J lost 3 bases. CDR1 is SGHRS and CDR2 is YFSETQ in the germline V gene. The CDR3 loop reads CASSPGQGIRTDTQYF. CDR3 coding DNA: TGCGCCAGCAGCCCGGGACAGGGCATTCGGACAGATACGCAGTATTTT.

This clonotype was observed a few times. This chain uses TRBV7-2 with TRBJ2-7; tentatively, D is TRBD2 (6 bases). Germline CDR1 reads SGHTA; CDR2 reads FQGNSA. The CDR3 consists of 14 residues. Trimming removed 2 bases from V and 0 bases from J, with 8 bases in between. This CDR3 reads CASSLQGGSYEQYF. The CDR3 DNA sequence: TGTGCCAGCAGCTTACAGGGAGGCTCCTACGAGCAGTACTTC. The full variable domain, rest sourced from reference TRBV7-2 and TRBJ2-7, is GAGVSQSPSNKVTEKGKDVELRCDPISGHTALYWYRQSLGQGLEFLIYFQGNSAPDKSGLPSDRFSAERTGGSVSTLTIQRTQQEDSAVYLCASSLQGGSYEQYFGPGTRLTVT.

V gene TRBV12-3 or TRBV12-4 combines with J gene TRBJ2-3; D is tentatively TRBD1 or TRBD2 (7 bases each). The CDR3 consists of 13 residues. Here the CDR3 reads CATSQGRVDTQYF. In nucleotides, the CDR3 is TGTGCAACATCACAGGGGAGGGTGGATACGCAGTATTTT.

The chain is built from TRBV7-9 and TRBJ2-5; no clear D gene. Germline CDR1 reads SEHNR; CDR2 reads FQNEAQ (reference sequence). CDR3 length: 12 residues. Deletions cut 2 bases from V and 5 bases from J, with 6 bases between. As DNA, the CDR3 is TGTGCCAGCAGCTTAATGGGGGAGACCCAGTACTTC. It is translated as CASSLMGETQYF.

This clonotype came up a few times. The V gene is TRBV7-9, the J gene TRBJ1-1, with D tentatively TRBD1 (5 bases). The V gene lost 10 bases and the J gene lost 4 bases, with 19 bases spanning the gap. The CDR3 is 14 amino acids. Germline V gene data show CDR1 as SEHNR and CDR2 as FQNEAQ (reference sequence). The CDR3 loop is CATRGSGGVTEAFF. The CDR3 DNA is TGTGCCACCCGGGGGTCCGGGGGAGTCACTGAAGCTTTCTTT.

At least ten counts were recorded for this clonotype. The rearrangement links TRBV11-2 to TRBJ2-7; 7 bases match TRBD1. Germline values: CDR1 SGHAT, CDR2 FQNNGV. The CDR3 is made up of 14 amino acids. Losses at the gene ends were 3 bases for V and 3 bases for J; bases not matched to a gene: 5. CDR3 DNA sequence: TGTGCCAGCAGCTTTGGGACAGCCCTCTACGAGCAGTACTTC. Translation gives CASSFGTALYEQYF.

This clonotype was recorded a few times. The gene calls are TRBV29-1 and TRBJ2-1; D is tentatively TRBD1 or TRBD2 (6 bases each). This CDR3 spans 17 amino acids. CDR1 and CDR2 from the germline V gene are SQVTM and ANQGSEA. The V end was cut by 0 bases, the J end by 0 bases, with 15 bases between. The CDR3 loop reads CSVEDLGGSSSYNEQFF. Here the CDR3 DNA reads TGCAGCGTTGAAGATCTGGGGGGCTCCAGCTCCTACAATGAGCAGTTCTTC.

This sequence joins TRBV5-5 and TRBJ1-6, with 8 bases matching TRBD1. Germline trimming cut 0 bases from V and 11 bases from J; bases unmatched to any gene: 10. Germline V gives CDR1 SGHKS, CDR2 YYEKEE (reference sequence). CDR3 size: 16 residues. DNA for the CDR3: TGTGCCAGCAGCTTGGCGGTCACAGGGGGTATCGCACCCCTCCACTTT. This encodes CASSLAVTGGIAPLHF.